This TCR beta chain emerged from a study of monozygotic twins with inflammatory bowel disease. CDR3 length equals 15 residues. Germline CDR1 reads SGHAT; CDR2 reads FQNNGV. TCRdb reprocessed the 5' RACE reads, with one entry per CDR3 protein and no DNA. Here the sample table reports approximately 400,000 distinct CDR3 sequences. The clonotype comes from a human donor with ulcerative colitis or Crohn's disease, or a healthy co-twin of an affected twin (not recorded which). This chain joins TRBV11-2 and TRBJ2-1; as DNA is missing, the TRBD2 call by TCRdb cannot be tested. The sequencing sample was made of blood. The CDR3 spells CASSLASGGYNEQFF.